Listed here are 14 T cell receptor beta chains from one sample, sequenced in a study of blood T cell repertoires in COVID-19. Only in-frame clones appear in the TCRdb table, and some are missing; sequencing was by immunoSEQ multiplex PCR. The sample yields roughly 460,000 clones, around 90% seen once. The material sequenced was peripheral blood. These receptors were taken from a man younger than 35 with COVID-19, enrolled during active disease.

The rearrangement uses TRBV11-3 and TRBJ2-1; possible D gene TRBD2, 7 bases. Looked up from germline, CDR1 is SGHNT and CDR2 is YENEEA. There are 12 residues in the CDR3. Trimming removed 5 bases at V and 12 bases at J, with 14 bases between. The CDR3 here is CASSNNRGGQFF. In nucleotides, the CDR3 is TGTGCCAGCAGCAACAATAGGGGGGGGCAGTTCTTC.

Worth noting for this clone: The sample contains more than one DNA sequence encoding this CDR3. The rearrangement links TRBV6-5 to TRBJ2-2; the match to TRBD1 covers 8 bases. The CDR3 has 15 residues. CDR1 MNHEY and CDR2 SVGAGI come from the germline V gene. Unmatched junction bases numbered 8, after V lost 6 bases and J lost 5 bases. CDR3 residues: CASSFDRGGTGELFF. CDR3 bases: TGTGCCAGCAGCTTCGACAGGGGAGGTACCGGGGAGCTGTTTTTT.

This sequence joins TRBV5-6 and TRBJ2-1; tentative D call: TRBD1 (6 bases). There are 15 residues in the CDR3. Germline V lookup: CDR1 SGHDT, CDR2 YYEEEE. Trimming pared 2 bases from V and 0 bases from J, leaving 9 bases between. CDR3 in DNA: TGTGCCAGCAGCTTAAGGGGGAGCTCCTACAATGAGCAGTTCTTC. Translation: CASSLRGSSYNEQFF.

The CDR3 DNA sequence: TGCGCCAGCAGCCAAGTCGGTGACAGGGTCCAGGATAATGAAAAACTGTTTTTT. Translation: CASSQVGDRVQDNEKLFF. V usage is TRBV4-1 and J usage is TRBJ1-4; 7 bases agree with TRBD1. The V segment lost 1 base and the J segment 4 bases; nucleotides outside the gene matches: 12. This CDR3 comprises 18 residues. Germline V gives CDR1 MGHRA, CDR2 YSYEKL.

The chain links TRBV25-1 to TRBJ1-2; 9 bases match TRBD1. Germline V gene sequence: CDR1 MGHDK, CDR2 SYGVNS. J lost 3 bases, V lost 1 base, and 3 bases had no gene match. The CDR3 spans 15 residues. The CDR3 loop reads CASSELGQGDYGYTF. The CDR3 DNA reads TGTGCCAGCAGTGAATTGGGACAGGGCGACTATGGCTACACCTTC.

V usage is TRBV5-1 and J usage is TRBJ2-1, with 14 bases lining up with TRBD2. The V gene's germline CDR1 is SGHRS and CDR2 YFSETQ. This CDR3 contains 17 residues. The trim removed 2 bases at V and 5 bases at J, leaving 6 bases unmatched. The CDR3 DNA reads as TGCGCCAGCAGCTTAGGGACTAGCGGGGGTTTTCACAATGAGCAGTTCTTC. The encoded protein is CASSLGTSGGFHNEQFF.

V and J are TRBV5-4 and TRBJ1-5; 8 positions match TRBD1. Germline lookup yields CDR1 SGHNT and CDR2 YYREEE (reference sequence). J was trimmed by 3 bases and V by 3 bases; bases with no gene match: 8. The CDR3 runs 16 residues. CDR3 DNA sequence: TGTGCCAGCAGCTACCCATCGACAGGGGCCAATCAGCCCCAGCATTTT. Its protein is CASSYPSTGANQPQHF.

V and J are TRBV3-1 (or the pseudogene TRBV3-2) and TRBJ2-3; tentative D call: TRBD1 (6 bases). The ends were cut back, 0 bases at V and 3 bases at J, with 7 bases in the middle. The V gene's germline CDR1 is LGHDT and CDR2 YNNKEL (reference sequence). The length of the CDR3 is 14 residues. The CDR3 is CASSQDTGTDTQYF. DNA for the CDR3: TGTGCCAGCAGCCAAGATACAGGGACAGATACGCAGTATTTT.

The chain has TRBV30 and TRBJ2-1; no firm D call. The CDR3 has 13 residues. The V end was cut by 2 bases, the J end by 5 bases, with 10 bases between. Germline CDR1 GTSNPN, CDR2 SVGIG (reference sequence). This chain's CDR3 is CAWSILENNEQFF. The CDR3 bases are TGTGCCTGGAGTATACTCGAAAACAATGAGCAGTTCTTC.

V and J are TRBV5-1 and TRBJ2-7, with TRBD2 identical over 13 bases. Germline CDR1 reads SGHRS; CDR2 reads YFSETQ. This CDR3 region has 15 residues. J lost 3 bases, V lost 4 bases, and 4 bases had no gene match. CDR3 amino acids: CASSTGTSGVYEQYF. In DNA form, the CDR3 reads TGCGCCAGCAGCACCGGGACTAGCGGGGTCTACGAGCAGTACTTC.

This chain connects TRBV6-5 to TRBJ1-2; D possibly corresponds to TRBD1 (6 bases). V dropped 2 bases and J dropped 7 bases, with 20 bases sitting between them. Germline V lookup: CDR1 MNHEY, CDR2 SVGAGI. This CDR3 region has 16 residues. The CDR3: CASSYLPMGRGRGYTF. The CDR3 coding sequence is TGTGCCAGCAGTTACCTTCCAATGGGCAGGGGTCGTGGCTACACCTTC.

The chain couples TRBV6-5 to TRBJ1-4; D is ambiguous. The CDR3 length is 13 residues. The germline V gene has CDR1 MNHEY and CDR2 SVGAGI. V lost 7 bases to trimming and J lost 2 bases, with 8 bases between them. CDR3 loop: CASTSTTNEKLFF. CDR3 bases: TGTGCCAGCACGAGCACCACTAATGAAAAACTGTTTTTT.

J is TRBJ2-1 and V is TRBV9; 8 positions agree with TRBD2. There are 15 residues in the CDR3. The V gene end was trimmed by 5 bases and the J gene end by 4 bases; junction bases not matched to a gene: 8. The germline CDR1 and CDR2 sequences are SGDLS and YYNGEE. CDR3 coding DNA: TGTGCCAGCAGTCAATTCGCGGGGGGTTACAATGAGCAGTTCTTC. This codes for CASSQFAGGYNEQFF.

The rearrangement links TRBV4-1 to TRBJ1-2; no firm D call. Per the germline V gene, CDR1 is MGHRA and CDR2 is YSYEKL. The CDR3 consists of 13 residues. With 1 base removed from V and 8 bases from J, the gap between germline ends came to 11 bases. The CDR3 reads CASSQARGEGYTF. CDR3 in DNA: TGCGCCAGCAGCCAAGCGCGGGGTGAAGGCTACACCTTC.